This paragraph reports one T cell receptor (beta chain). Its antigen is not identified. These data come from a study of a mutant IDH1 vaccine in newly diagnosed glioma. Whole-study context: Beforehand, treatment had been radiotherapy, temozolomide, or both; the majority received both.

Specified time point: week 47, end of study. Vaccination comprised doses that each held 300 ug of mutant IDH1 20-mer peptide, plus topical imiquimod. CDR1 and CDR2 (germline): MGHRA, YSYEKL. V lost 1 base to trimming and J lost 4 bases; unmatched junction nucleotides: 5. The CDR3 sequence is 15 residues long. TCRdb's table, derived via immunoSEQ multiplex PCR, lists solely in-frame clones and lacks some. The sample lists some 38,000 clones, 60% to 85% seen once, with 8.9% in the top ten. The input for sequencing was PBMCs, taken from a glioma patient whose treatment included an IDH1 peptide vaccine. The chain combines TRBV4-1 with TRBJ2-5; TRBD2 aligns across 8 bases. The receptor was isolated from a middle-aged man with glioma. The CDR3 spells CASSQAGGPRETQYF. DNA for the CDR3: TGCGCCAGCAGCCAAGCGGGAGGGCCTAGAGAGACCCAGTACTTC.